Listed below are T cell receptor beta chains from one sample, sequenced in a study of beta chain features in type 1 diabetes. Assay: immunoSEQ multiplex PCR; the TCRdb copy retains only in-frame clones and omits some. The sample carries 150,000 or so clones, over 8% recorded once. Sequencing input: central memory CD4+ T cells from blood. The receptors originated from a woman aged 40 to 50 in good health. Each CDR3 is given with its conserved first and last residue. A D gene is named only where the DNA matches it firmly. A row's size may be missing; if present it is once, few, many or a size class.

j_call | clone_size | v_call | d_call | cdr3_aa | cdr3_nt
TRBJ1-5 | NA | TRBV7-9 | NA | CASSLGTHDGPQHF | TGTGCCAGCAGCTTAGGGACACATGATGGGCCCCAGCATTTT
TRBJ1-6 | NA | TRBV5-4 | NA | CASSLRQGTNSPLHF | TGTGCCAGCAGCTTGCGTCAGGGGACTAATTCACCCCTCCACTTT
TRBJ2-2 | NA | TRBV5-3 | TRBD2 | CARSVGTSGGPTGELFF | TGTGCCAGAAGCGTCGGGACTAGCGGGGGACCGACCGGGGAGCTGTTTTTT
TRBJ2-5 | few | TRBV6-1 | TRBD2 | CASNAQRGTQETQYF | TGTGCCAGCAATGCCCAGCGGGGGACCCAAGAGACCCAGTACTTC
TRBJ2-1 | NA | TRBV9 | TRBD1 | CASSVTGQGIYNEQFF | TGTGCCAGCAGCGTAACCGGACAGGGCATCTACAATGAGCAGTTCTTC
TRBJ1-1 | many | TRBV7-9 | NA | CASSSGHTEAFF | TGTGCCAGCAGCTCGGGTCACACTGAAGCTTTCTTT
TRBJ2-2 | NA | TRBV11-2 | TRBD1 | CASSQGQRNGELFF | TGTGCCAGCAGCCAGGGACAGCGAAACGGGGAGCTGTTTTTT
TRBJ1-1 | few | TRBV4-1 | TRBD1 | CASSQDRDREAFF | TGCGCCAGCAGCCAGGACCGGGACAGGGAAGCTTTCTTT
TRBJ2-1 | NA | TRBV19 | TRBD1 | CASSLGQGRNEQFF | TGTGCCAGTAGTCTAGGACAGGGTCGGAATGAGCAGTTCTTC
TRBJ2-2 | NA | TRBV18 | TRBD2 | CASSPRERGPNTGELFF | TGTGCCAGCTCACCGAGAGAGCGGGGCCCGAACACCGGGGAGCTGTTTTTT
TRBJ2-3 | few | TRBV5-5 | NA | CASSSVGRTQYF | TGTGCCAGCAGCTCGGTGGGGAGGACGCAGTATTTT
TRBJ1-5 | few | TRBV15 | NA | CATSRAGDEQPQHF | TGTGCCACCAGCAGAGCAGGGGATGAGCAGCCCCAGCATTTT